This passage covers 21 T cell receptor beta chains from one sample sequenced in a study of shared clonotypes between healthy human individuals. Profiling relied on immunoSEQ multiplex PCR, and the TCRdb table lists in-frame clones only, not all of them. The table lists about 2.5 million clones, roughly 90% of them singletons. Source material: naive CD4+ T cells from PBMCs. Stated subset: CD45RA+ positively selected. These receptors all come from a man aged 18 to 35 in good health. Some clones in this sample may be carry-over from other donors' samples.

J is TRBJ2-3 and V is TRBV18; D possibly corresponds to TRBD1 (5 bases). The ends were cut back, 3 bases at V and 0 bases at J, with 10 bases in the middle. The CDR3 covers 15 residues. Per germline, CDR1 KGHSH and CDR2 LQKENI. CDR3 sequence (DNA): TGTGCCAGCTCACCGAGACAGACTAGCACAGATACGCAGTATTTT. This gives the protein CASSPRQTSTDTQYF. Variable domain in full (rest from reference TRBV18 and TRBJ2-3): NAGVMQNPRHLVRRRGQEARLRCSPMKGHSHVYWYRQLPEEGLKFMVYLQKENIIDESGMPKERFSAEFPKEGPSILRIQQVVRGDSAAYFCASSPRQTSTDTQYFGPGTRLTVL.

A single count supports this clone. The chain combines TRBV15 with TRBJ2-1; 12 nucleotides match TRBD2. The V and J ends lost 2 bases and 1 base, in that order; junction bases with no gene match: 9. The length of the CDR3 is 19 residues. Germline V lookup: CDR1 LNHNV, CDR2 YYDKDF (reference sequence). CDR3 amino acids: CATSRLTSGRIRSYNEQFF. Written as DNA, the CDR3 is TGTGCCACCAGCAGACTCACTAGCGGGAGGATTCGTTCCTACAATGAGCAGTTCTTC. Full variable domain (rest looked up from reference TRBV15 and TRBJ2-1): DAMVIQNPRYQVTQFGKPVTLSCSQTLNHNVMYWYQQKSSQAPKLLFHYYDKDFNNEADTPDNFQSRRPNTSFCFLDIRSPGLGDTAMYLCATSRLTSGRIRSYNEQFFGPGTRLTVL.

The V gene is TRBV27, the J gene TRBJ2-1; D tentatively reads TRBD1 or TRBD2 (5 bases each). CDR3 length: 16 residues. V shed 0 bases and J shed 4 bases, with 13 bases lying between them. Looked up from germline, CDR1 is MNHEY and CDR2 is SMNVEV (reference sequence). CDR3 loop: CASSLSGTVRYNEQFF. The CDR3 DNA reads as TGTGCCAGCAGTTTATCGGGGACCGTTCGATACAATGAGCAGTTCTTC.

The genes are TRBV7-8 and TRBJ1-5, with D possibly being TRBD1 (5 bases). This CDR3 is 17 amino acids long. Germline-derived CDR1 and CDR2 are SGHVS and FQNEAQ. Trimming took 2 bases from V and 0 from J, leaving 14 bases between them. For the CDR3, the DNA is TGTGCCAGCAGCTTACTTTGGACACCTTATAGCAATCAGCCCCAGCATTTT. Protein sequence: CASSLLWTPYSNQPQHF. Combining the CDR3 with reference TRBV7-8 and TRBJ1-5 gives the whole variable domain GAGVSQSPRYKVAKRGQDVALRCDPISGHVSLFWYQQALGQGPEFLTYFQNEAQLDKSGLPSDRFFAERPEGSVSTLKIQRTQQEDSAVYLCASSLLWTPYSNQPQHFGDGTRLSIL.

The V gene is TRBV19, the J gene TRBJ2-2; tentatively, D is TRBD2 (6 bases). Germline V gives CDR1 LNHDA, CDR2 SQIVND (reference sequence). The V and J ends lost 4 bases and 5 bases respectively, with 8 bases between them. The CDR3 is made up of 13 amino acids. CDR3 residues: CASSRLVTGELFF. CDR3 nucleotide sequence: TGTGCCAGTAGTAGACTAGTTACCGGGGAGCTGTTTTTT. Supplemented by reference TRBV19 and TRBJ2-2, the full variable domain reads DGGITQSPKYLFRKEGQNVTLSCEQNLNHDAMYWYRQDPGQGLRLIYYSQIVNDFQKGDIAEGYSVSREKKESFPLTVTSAQKNPTAFYLCASSRLVTGELFFGEGSRLTVL.

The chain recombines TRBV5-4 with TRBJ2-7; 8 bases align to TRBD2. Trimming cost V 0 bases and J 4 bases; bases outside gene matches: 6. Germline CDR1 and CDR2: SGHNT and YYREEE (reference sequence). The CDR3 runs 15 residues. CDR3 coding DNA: TGTGCCAGCAGCTTGGCCTCTAGCGGGCCATACGAGCAGTACTTC. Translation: CASSLASSGPYEQYF.

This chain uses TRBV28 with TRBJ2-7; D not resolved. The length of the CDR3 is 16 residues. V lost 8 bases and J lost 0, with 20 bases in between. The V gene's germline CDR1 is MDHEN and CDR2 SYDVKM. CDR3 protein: CASLGLRHPSSYEQYF. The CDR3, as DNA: TGTGCCAGCTTGGGTTTGAGGCACCCGAGCTCCTACGAGCAGTACTTC. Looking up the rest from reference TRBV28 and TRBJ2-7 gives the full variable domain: DVKVTQSSRYLVKRTGEKVFLECVQDMDHENMFWYRQDPGLGLRLIYFSYDVKMKEKGDIPEGYSVSREKKERFSLILESASTNQTSMYLCASLGLRHPSSYEQYFGPGTRLTVT.

CDR3 nucleotide sequence: TGCGCCAGCAGTGGAGGGGGACGTTCCTACGAGCAGTACTTC. Its protein is CASSGGGRSYEQYF. The V gene is TRBV10-1, the J gene TRBJ2-7, with D perhaps TRBD1 (6 bases). This CDR3 is built from 14 residues. Germline V gives CDR1 WNHNN, CDR2 SYGVQD (reference sequence). The germline V and J ends were trimmed by 4 bases and 1 base, with 11 bases remaining between them.

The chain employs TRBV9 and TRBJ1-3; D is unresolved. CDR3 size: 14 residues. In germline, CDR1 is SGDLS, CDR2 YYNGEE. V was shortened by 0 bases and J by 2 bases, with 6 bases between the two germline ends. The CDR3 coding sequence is TGTGCCAGCAGCGTAGATTATGCTGGAAACACCATATATTTT. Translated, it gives CASSVDYAGNTIYF.

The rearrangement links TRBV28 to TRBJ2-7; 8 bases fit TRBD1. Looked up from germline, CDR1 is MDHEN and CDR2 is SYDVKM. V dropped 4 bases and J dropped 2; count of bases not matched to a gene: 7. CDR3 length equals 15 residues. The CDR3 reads CASSSPDRVPYEQYF. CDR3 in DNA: TGTGCCAGCAGTTCACCGGACAGGGTCCCCTACGAGCAGTACTTC.

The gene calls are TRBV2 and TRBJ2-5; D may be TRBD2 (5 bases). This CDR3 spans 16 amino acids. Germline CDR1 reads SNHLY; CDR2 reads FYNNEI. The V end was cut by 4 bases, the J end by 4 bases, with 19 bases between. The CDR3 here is CASSVVLARPPETQYF. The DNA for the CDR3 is TGTGCCAGCAGTGTTGTTTTAGCGCGCCCTCCAGAGACCCAGTACTTC. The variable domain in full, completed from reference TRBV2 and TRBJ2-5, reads EPEVTQTPSHQVTQMGQEVILRCVPISNHLYFYWYRQILGQKVEFLVSFYNNEISEKSEIFDDQFSVERPDGSNFTLKIRSTKLEDSAMYFCASSVVLARPPETQYFGPGTRLLVL.

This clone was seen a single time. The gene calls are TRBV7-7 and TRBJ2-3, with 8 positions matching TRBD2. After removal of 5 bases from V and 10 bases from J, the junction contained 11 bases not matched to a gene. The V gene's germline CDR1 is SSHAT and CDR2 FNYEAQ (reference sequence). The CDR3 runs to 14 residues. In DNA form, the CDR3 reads TGTGCCAGCAGCCCGACTAGCGTCGTCCGGGCGCAGTATTTT. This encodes CASSPTSVVRAQYF.

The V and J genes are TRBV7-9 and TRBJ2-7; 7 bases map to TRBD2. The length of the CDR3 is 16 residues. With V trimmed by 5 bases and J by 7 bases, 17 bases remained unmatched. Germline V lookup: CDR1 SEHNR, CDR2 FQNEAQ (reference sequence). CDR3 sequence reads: CASSPLRLADLREQYF. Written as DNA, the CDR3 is TGTGCCAGCAGCCCCCTAAGGCTAGCGGACCTACGGGAGCAGTACTTC.

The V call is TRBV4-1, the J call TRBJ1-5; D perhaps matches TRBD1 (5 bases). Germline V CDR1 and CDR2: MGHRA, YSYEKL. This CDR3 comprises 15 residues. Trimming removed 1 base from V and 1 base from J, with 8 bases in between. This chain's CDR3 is CASSQVGVSNQPQHF. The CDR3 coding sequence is TGCGCCAGCAGCCAAGTGGGGGTAAGCAATCAGCCCCAGCATTTT.

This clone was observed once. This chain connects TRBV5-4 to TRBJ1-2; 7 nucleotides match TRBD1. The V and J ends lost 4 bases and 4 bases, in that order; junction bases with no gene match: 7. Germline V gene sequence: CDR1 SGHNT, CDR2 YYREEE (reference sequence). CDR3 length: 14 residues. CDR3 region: CASSAGTASYGYTF. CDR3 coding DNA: TGTGCCAGCAGCGCCGGGACAGCATCCTATGGCTACACCTTC.

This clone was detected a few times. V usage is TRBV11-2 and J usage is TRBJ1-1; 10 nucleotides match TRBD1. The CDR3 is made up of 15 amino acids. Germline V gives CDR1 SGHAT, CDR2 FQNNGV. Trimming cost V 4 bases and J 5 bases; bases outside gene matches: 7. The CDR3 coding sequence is TGTGCCAGCAGCTCCACCTGGACAGGGGGAACTGAAGCTTTCTTT. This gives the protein CASSSTWTGGTEAFF.

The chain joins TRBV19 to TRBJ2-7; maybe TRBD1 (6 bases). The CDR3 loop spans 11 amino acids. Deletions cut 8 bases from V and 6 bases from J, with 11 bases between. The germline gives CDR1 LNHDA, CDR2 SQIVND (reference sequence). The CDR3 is CASGDRTEQYF. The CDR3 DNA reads TGTGCCAGTGGAGACAGGACCGAGCAGTACTTC.

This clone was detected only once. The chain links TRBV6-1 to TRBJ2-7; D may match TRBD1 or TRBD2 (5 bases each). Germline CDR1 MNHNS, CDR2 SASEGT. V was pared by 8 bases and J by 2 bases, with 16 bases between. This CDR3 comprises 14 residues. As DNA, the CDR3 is TGTGCCAGCGCTACCGGGACGGACCCCTACGAGCAGTACTTC. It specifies CASATGTDPYEQYF.

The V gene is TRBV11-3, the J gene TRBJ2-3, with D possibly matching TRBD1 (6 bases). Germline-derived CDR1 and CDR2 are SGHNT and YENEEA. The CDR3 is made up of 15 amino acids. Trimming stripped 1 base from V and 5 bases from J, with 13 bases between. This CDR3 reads CASSLGGPEVDTQYF. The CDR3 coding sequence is TGTGCCAGCAGCTTAGGGGGGCCTGAGGTAGATACGCAGTATTTT.

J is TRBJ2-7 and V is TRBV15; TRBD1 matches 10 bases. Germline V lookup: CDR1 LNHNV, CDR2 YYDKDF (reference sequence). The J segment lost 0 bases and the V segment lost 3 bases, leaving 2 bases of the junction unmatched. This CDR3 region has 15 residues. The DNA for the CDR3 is TGTGCCACCAGCAGCCGGGACAGGGGCTCCTACGAGCAGTACTTC. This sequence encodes CATSSRDRGSYEQYF.

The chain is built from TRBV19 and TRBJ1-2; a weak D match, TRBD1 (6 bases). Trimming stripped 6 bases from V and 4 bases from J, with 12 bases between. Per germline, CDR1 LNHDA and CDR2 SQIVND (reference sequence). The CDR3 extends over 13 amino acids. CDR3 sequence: CASRSDRIYGYTF. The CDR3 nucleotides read TGTGCCAGTAGAAGTGACAGGATCTATGGCTACACCTTC.